Only a few counts were recorded for the clone carrying this T cell receptor beta chain. TCRdb reprocessed the RT-PCR reads via MiXCR and lists one record per CDR3 protein. The table records approximately 430,000 distinct CDR3 sequences, about a sixth of them present only once. Germline CDR1 and CDR2: MNHNY and SVGAGI (reference sequence). CDR3 size: 10 residues. V gave up 2 bases and J gave up 6 bases, with 1 base separating them. The data belong to a study of patients and donors after allogeneic stem cell transplantation. The sequencing input was blood, either unsorted or a sorted T cell fraction (not recorded which). The rearrangement links TRBV6-6 to TRBJ1-2, with unresolved D. The receptor was isolated from a human donor who was either an allogeneic HSCT recipient or a stem cell or donor lymphocyte infusion donor (not recorded which). It is not recorded whose cells these are; they may come from a transplant donor. CDR3 sequence (DNA): TGTGCCAGCAGTTACAATGGCTACACCTTC. Amino acids: CASSYNGYTF.